The 24 T cell receptor beta chains below come from one sample, sequenced in a study of T cells in Graves' hyperthyroidism and ophthalmopathy. The investigators amplified TCR beta CDR3 regions from RNA transcripts. Initially, a first-round RT-PCR of the TCR CDR3 employed the HTBI primer set. Via MiXCR, TCRdb re-called the multiplex PCR reads, giving one row per CDR3 protein. The sample includes 350,000 to 400,000 distinct CDR3 sequences, under 20% seen only once; the top ten take about 3.7%. The specimen sequenced was blood. These receptor sequences come from a woman between 18 and 30 years old with Graves' hyperthyroidism.

The chain employs TRBV6-5 and TRBJ1-2, with no clear D. Trimming took off 6 bases at V and 1 base at J, with 15 bases between the two ends. CDR1 is MNHEY and CDR2 is SVGAGI in the germline V gene. There are 15 residues in the CDR3. CDR3 sequence: CASRSSSDDNYGYTF. The CDR3 DNA reads as TGTGCCAGCAGATCCTCCTCCGACGATAACTATGGCTACACCTTC.

In its sample, this clonotype was seen many times. V is TRBV6-1 and J is TRBJ1-5; perhaps TRBD1 as D (5 bases). The CDR3 has 16 amino acids. Trimming removed 6 bases from V and 0 bases from J, with 15 bases in between. The germline V gene encodes CDR1 MNHNS and CDR2 SASEGT. CDR3 DNA sequence: TGTGCCAGCAGCCCCAGTGTGGGGGATAGCAATCAGCCCCAGCATTTT. Amino acid sequence: CASSPSVGDSNQPQHF.

The sample holds many counts of this clonotype. The genes are TRBV6-5 and TRBJ1-2; D might be TRBD1 (6 bases). Trimming took 3 bases from V and 0 from J, leaving 11 bases between them. Germline V lookup: CDR1 MNHEY, CDR2 SVGAGI. This CDR3 is 15 amino acids long. The chain's CDR3 is CASSYTDRPNYGYTF. CDR3 sequence (DNA): TGTGCCAGCAGTTATACGGACAGACCTAACTATGGCTACACCTTC.

This clonotype was detected many times. This chain connects TRBV5-1 to TRBJ1-5, with TRBD1 matching over 8 bases. Per germline, CDR1 SGHRS and CDR2 YFSETQ. V shed 4 bases, J shed 2 bases, and the junction held 5 bases outside the gene matches. The CDR3 is made up of 15 amino acids. The CDR3 DNA sequence: TGCGCCAGCAGCGCCTCGACAGGGGGCAATCAGCCCCAGCATTTT. This gives the protein CASSASTGGNQPQHF.

At least ten counts were recorded for this clonotype. The gene calls are TRBV6-1 and TRBJ2-2; possibly TRBD1 or TRBD2 for D (5 bases each). The CDR3 has 17 amino acids. The V gene's germline CDR1 is MNHNS and CDR2 SASEGT. With 2 bases removed from V and 0 bases from J, the gap between germline ends came to 13 bases. The DNA of the CDR3 is TGTGCCAGCAGTGAAAGGTGGGGGATCGCGAACACCGGGGAGCTGTTTTTT. It is translated as CASSERWGIANTGELFF.

This clonotype was recorded many times. The chain employs TRBV27 and TRBJ1-2, with D unresolved. The CDR3 totals 14 residues. The V end was cut by 3 bases, the J end by 5 bases, with 13 bases between. CDR1 is MNHEY, CDR2 SMNVEV, per germline (reference sequence). CDR3 bases: TGTGCCAGCAGTTTGGCCAGGTCCACTTATGGCTACACCTTC. This sequence encodes CASSLARSTYGYTF.

The V gene is TRBV24-1, the J gene TRBJ1-5, with D possibly being TRBD1 (5 bases). CDR3 length equals 15 residues. V was pared by 6 bases and J by 6 bases, with 17 bases between. Germline CDR1 reads KGHDR; CDR2 reads SFDVKD. The CDR3 spells CATSSDRDWGQPQHF. The CDR3 coding sequence is TGTGCCACCAGTTCCGACCGGGACTGGGGTCAGCCCCAGCATTTT.

This clonotype was seen many times. The V and J genes are TRBV28 and TRBJ1-3; D remains unclear. The CDR3 extends over 14 amino acids. CDR1 and CDR2 (germline): MDHEN, SYDVKM. Trimming took off 5 bases at V and 0 bases at J, with 8 bases between the two ends. The CDR3 DNA is TGTGCCAGCAGTGACACCTTCTCTGGAAACACCATATATTTT. Its protein is CASSDTFSGNTIYF.

As regards this clonotype: This sequence may be a read error, since a much larger clone differs from it by one base. This chain connects TRBV11-3 to TRBJ2-5, with a tentative D call TRBD2 (5 bases). The CDR3 extends over 14 amino acids. Between the trimmed V and J ends, which lost 1 base and 1 base, there was a span of 7 bases. Germline CDR1 reads SGHNT; CDR2 reads YENEEA. For the CDR3, the DNA is TGTGCCAGCAGCTTAGTGGGGAGCCAAGAGACCCAGTACTTC. It codes for CASSLVGSQETQYF. Filled out from reference TRBV11-3 and TRBJ2-5, the complete variable domain reads EAGVVQSPRYKIIEKKQPVAFWCNPISGHNTLYWYLQNLGQGPELLIRYENEEAVDDSQLPKDRFSAERLKGVDSTLKIQPAELGDSAVYLCASSLVGSQETQYFGPGTRLLVL.

The chain recombines TRBV18 with TRBJ2-2; D uncertain. Trimming removed 6 bases at V and 5 bases at J, with 16 bases between. The CDR3 runs to 15 residues. Germline V CDR1 and CDR2: KGHSH, LQKENI. In nucleotides, the CDR3 is TGTGCCAGCTCCCTGGACCTCGACCCGACCGGGGAGCTGTTTTTT. It codes for CASSLDLDPTGELFF.

In this sample, this clonotype turned up many times. CDR3 sequence reads: CASSQDWVQPPGYTF. CDR3 coding DNA: TGTGCCAGCAGCCAAGATTGGGTACAGCCCCCAGGCTACACCTTC. The V gene is TRBV4-2, the J gene TRBJ1-2, with D unresolved. Trimming shortened V by 0 bases and J by 8 bases, and 16 bases separated the two germline ends. Germline V lookup: CDR1 LGHNA, CDR2 YNFKEQ. This CDR3 has 15 residues.

This clonotype was seen a handful of times. The rearrangement links TRBV7-3 to TRBJ2-5; 8 bases fit TRBD2. Germline V gene data show CDR1 as SGHTA and CDR2 as FQGTGA. This CDR3 has 13 residues. V lost 3 bases and J lost 5; bases outside the gene matches: 2. The DNA for the CDR3 is TGTGCCAGCAGCTTGACTAGCGTGGAGACCCAGTACTTC. It encodes CASSLTSVETQYF.

This clonotype was found a few times. The gene calls are TRBV6-1 and TRBJ2-4; D remains ambiguous. The germline V gene encodes CDR1 MNHNS and CDR2 SASEGT. The CDR3 has 17 residues. Between the trimmed V and J ends, which lost 6 bases and 8 bases, there was a span of 26 bases. CDR3 in DNA: TGTGCCAGCAGGGAACATTCTAGGATAGTAGGGCGTGACATTCAGTACTTC. Amino acid sequence: CASREHSRIVGRDIQYF.

This clonotype showed up many times. The V call is TRBV2, the J call TRBJ1-1, with TRBD1 matching 8 bases. The CDR3 runs to 14 residues. V trimming: 10 bases; J trimming: 0 bases; junction bases outside the gene matches: 7. Germline lookup yields CDR1 SNHLY and CDR2 FYNNEI. In DNA, the CDR3 is TGTGCCACGGCGGAGGACAGGGTGAACACTGAAGCTTTCTTT. Its translation: CATAEDRVNTEAFF.

This clonotype showed up many times. The V and J genes are TRBV28 and TRBJ2-7; either TRBD1 or TRBD2 may fit D (5 bases each). The CDR3 spans 12 residues. In germline, CDR1 is MDHEN, CDR2 SYDVKM. With 6 bases removed from V and 5 bases from J, the gap between germline ends came to 11 bases. CDR3 nucleotides: TGTGCCAGCAGGACGGGACCCCACGAGCAGTACTTC. Protein product: CASRTGPHEQYF. The complete variable domain, with remaining parts taken from reference TRBV28 and TRBJ2-7, reads DVKVTQSSRYLVKRTGEKVFLECVQDMDHENMFWYRQDPGLGLRLIYFSYDVKMKEKGDIPEGYSVSREKKERFSLILESASTNQTSMYLCASRTGPHEQYFGPGTRLTVT.

This clonotype was seen ten or more times. The V call is TRBV5-6, the J call TRBJ2-7, with TRBD1 identical over 9 bases. Germline lookup yields CDR1 SGHDT and CDR2 YYEEEE. The CDR3 covers 15 residues. V lost 4 bases to trimming and J lost 6 bases; unmatched junction nucleotides: 11. The CDR3 DNA follows: TGTGCCAGCAGCAAAACCGGGACAGGGTTTGCCGAGCAGTACTTC. It translates to CASSKTGTGFAEQYF.

Ten or more counts support this clonotype. The rearrangement links TRBV19 to TRBJ1-5; D remains unclear. Germline V lookup: CDR1 LNHDA, CDR2 SQIVND (reference sequence). This CDR3 comprises 16 residues. Trimming removed 7 bases at V and 0 bases at J, with 16 bases between. The CDR3 nucleotides read TGTGCCAGTACCCCCTTAGAGTGGGATAGCAATCAGCCCCAGCATTTT. This codes for CASTPLEWDSNQPQHF.

CDR3 bases: TGTGCCAGCAGCTTTAACTCACTCACTCTGGCGGATAAAGCTTTCTTT. It codes for CASSFNSLTLADKAFF. The chain joins TRBV11-2 to TRBJ1-1; D is undetermined. The V gene's germline CDR1 is SGHAT and CDR2 FQNNGV. This CDR3 has 16 residues. V lost 3 bases and J 9 bases, leaving 23 bases between the germline ends.

This clonotype was seen at least ten times. The chain has TRBV12-3 or TRBV12-4 and TRBJ2-5, with 7 bases that match TRBD1. V lost 5 bases and J lost 3; bases outside the gene matches: 6. The CDR3 runs 14 residues. CDR3 protein: CASSPPTGKETQYF. The CDR3 nucleotides read TGTGCCAGCAGTCCCCCGACAGGGAAAGAGACCCAGTACTTC.

There are many counts of this clonotype. The gene calls are TRBV20-1 and TRBJ2-2; no definite D call. Per the germline V gene, CDR1 is DFQATT and CDR2 is SNEGSKA (reference sequence). This CDR3 is built from 16 residues. V was pared by 1 base and J by 3 bases, with 15 bases between. This CDR3 is CSARVLEASHTGELFF. The CDR3, as DNA: TGCAGTGCTAGAGTACTTGAGGCGTCGCACACCGGGGAGCTGTTTTTT.

J is TRBJ1-1 and V is TRBV6-5, with 7 bases fitting TRBD1. Germline V gives CDR1 MNHEY, CDR2 SVGAGI. The CDR3 totals 14 residues. The J segment lost 4 bases and the V segment lost 4 bases, leaving 6 bases of the junction unmatched. The CDR3 loop is CASSSGGRITEAFF. CDR3 bases: TGTGCCAGCAGTTCAGGGGGGCGGATCACTGAAGCTTTCTTT.

This clonotype was counted ten times or more. This chain uses TRBV13 with TRBJ2-5; D gene uncertain. V was shortened by 0 bases and J by 3 bases, with 17 bases between the two germline ends. The CDR3 length is 17 residues. Germline-derived CDR1 and CDR2 are PRHDT and FYEKMQ (reference sequence). CDR3 in amino acids: CASSLGPIVAREETQYF. DNA for the CDR3: TGTGCCAGCAGCTTAGGTCCTATAGTGGCTAGAGAAGAGACCCAGTACTTC. Full variable domain (remainder filled in from reference TRBV13 and TRBJ2-5): AAGVIQSPRHLIKEKRETATLKCYPIPRHDTVYWYQQGPGQDPQFLISFYEKMQSDKGSIPDRFSAQQFSDYHSELNMSSLELGDSALYFCASSLGPIVAREETQYFGPGTRLLVL.

This clonotype was recorded at least ten times. This chain joins TRBV12-3 or TRBV12-4 and TRBJ2-5, with D hard to call. The CDR3 spans 14 residues. V dropped 6 bases and J dropped 1 base, with 12 bases sitting between them. CDR3 bases: TGTGCCAGCAGCGTCCCGGAGACCCAAGAGACCCAGTACTTC. Translation gives CASSVPETQETQYF.

This clonotype was detected ten times or more. The rearrangement links TRBV20-1 to TRBJ2-3; weak D call: TRBD2 (5 bases). V was cut by 6 bases and J by 3 bases, with 19 bases left in between. Germline V gene sequence: CDR1 DFQATT, CDR2 SNEGSKA (reference sequence). This CDR3 region has 15 residues. CDR3 region: CSARALAYGTDTQYF. CDR3 bases: TGCAGTGCCCGCGCCCTAGCTTACGGGACAGATACGCAGTATTTT.